This entry describes one T cell receptor (beta chain). Its specificity is unknown. The sample is drawn from a study of post-analysis software for immune sequencing data. Study background: Relapsing-remitting, secondary progressive and progressive-relapsing courses of multiple sclerosis were included.

The CDR3 has 17 amino acids. Trimming removed 1 base from V and 0 bases from J, with 13 bases in between. General study points: F-measure co-clustering was strong for batch-matched samples. Patients showed TRBV5-6, TRBV5-1 and TRBV20-1 among five TRBV segments more frequent than in controls.

Researchers reported that TCR beta cDNA libraries carried unique molecular identifiers. Yield was 450,000 to 650,000 cDNA molecules from roughly 0.93 to 9.6 million T cells. TCRdb reanalysed the PCR reads using MiXCR and keeps one entry per CDR3 protein. The sample contains some 370,000 distinct CDR3 sequences, around 33% of which appear only once. This TCR derives from a girl aged 10 to 17 with multiple sclerosis. The material sequenced was blood. The chain links TRBV6-7 to TRBJ2-1, with D possibly matching TRBD2 (5 bases). TRBV6-7 is an ORF; its function is uncertain. CDR3 bases: TGTGCCAGCAGTTACTACAGAGGGCTTAGCTCCTACAATGAGCAGTTCTTC. It yields the protein CASSYYRGLSSYNEQFF.